A selection of T cell receptor beta chains follows, all from one sample in a study of blood T cells in healthy people across ages. Via MiXCR, TCRdb re-called the 5' RACE reads, giving one row per CDR3 protein. The sample gives roughly 1,300,000 distinct CDR3 sequences, around 55% of which show up once; under 8.5% is in the top ten. The sequenced sample was blood. The receptor source for this set is a man younger than 30 in good health. Both conserved end residues are part of each CDR3. D genes are given only for firm matches. Where a row states a size, it is once, few, many or the class of an expanded clone; other rows omit it.

d_gene: -; abundance: few; v_gene: TRBV15; j_gene: TRBJ2-5; CDR3aa: CATKVPGETQYF; CDR3nt: TGTGCCACTAAGGTCCCGGGGGAGACCCAGTACTTC
d_gene: -; abundance: -; v_gene: TRBV12-3/TRBV12-4; j_gene: TRBJ2-7; CDR3aa: CASRQQGYYEQYF; CDR3nt: TGTGCCAGCAGGCAACAGGGATATTACGAGCAGTACTTC
d_gene: -; abundance: few; v_gene: TRBV4-1; j_gene: TRBJ2-7; CDR3aa: CASSQDDWSSYEQYF; CDR3nt: TGCGCCAGCAGCCAAGATGATTGGAGTTCCTACGAGCAGTACTTC
d_gene: -; abundance: few; v_gene: TRBV29-1; j_gene: TRBJ2-1; CDR3aa: CSVERGGGNEQFF; CDR3nt: TGCAGCGTTGAACGGGGAGGTGGGAATGAGCAGTTCTTC
d_gene: TRBD2; abundance: -; v_gene: TRBV4-1; j_gene: TRBJ2-3; CDR3aa: CASSQVAGEADTQYF; CDR3nt: TGCGCCAGCAGCCAAGTCGCGGGGGAGGCAGATACGCAGTATTTT
d_gene: -; abundance: -; v_gene: TRBV27; j_gene: TRBJ2-2; CDR3aa: CASTKAQLSGTGELFF; CDR3nt: TGTGCCAGCACTAAGGCCCAGCTATCGGGCACCGGGGAGCTGTTTTTT
d_gene: TRBD1; abundance: -; v_gene: TRBV10-3; j_gene: TRBJ2-1; CDR3aa: CAITSPGQASYNEQFF; CDR3nt: TGTGCCATCACCTCACCGGGACAGGCCTCCTACAATGAGCAGTTCTTC
d_gene: TRBD2; abundance: -; v_gene: TRBV5-1; j_gene: TRBJ2-3; CDR3aa: CASSLGLGLATDTQYF; CDR3nt: TGCGCCAGCAGCTTGGGTTTAGGACTAGCTACAGATACGCAGTATTTT
d_gene: TRBD1; abundance: -; v_gene: TRBV4-1; j_gene: TRBJ1-1; CDR3aa: CASSQDGDRGTEAFF; CDR3nt: TGCGCCAGCAGCCAAGATGGGGACAGGGGCACTGAAGCTTTCTTT
d_gene: -; abundance: few; v_gene: TRBV5-1; j_gene: TRBJ1-1; CDR3aa: CASSYRPRDSNTEAFF; CDR3nt: TGCGCCAGCAGCTACCGCCCAAGGGACTCCAACACTGAAGCTTTCTTT
d_gene: -; abundance: -; v_gene: TRBV6-5; j_gene: TRBJ1-4; CDR3aa: CASSLGDTATNEKLFF; CDR3nt: TGTGCCAGCAGTCTGGGAGACACTGCAACTAATGAAAAACTGTTTTTT
d_gene: -; abundance: -; v_gene: TRBV20-1; j_gene: TRBJ2-7; CDR3aa: CSARARGPRDEQYF; CDR3nt: TGCAGTGCTAGAGCGCGGGGGCCCCGGGATGAGCAGTACTTC
d_gene: -; abundance: -; v_gene: TRBV13; j_gene: TRBJ1-2; CDR3aa: CASTQGYYGYTF; CDR3nt: TGTGCCAGCACCCAGGGGTACTATGGCTACACCTTC
d_gene: TRBD1; abundance: -; v_gene: TRBV27; j_gene: TRBJ1-2; CDR3aa: CASSSGRTGDRYTF; CDR3nt: TGTGCCAGCAGTTCCGGGAGGACAGGCGACCGCTACACCTTC
d_gene: -; abundance: -; v_gene: TRBV6-1; j_gene: TRBJ2-6; CDR3aa: CASSERQLVLTF; CDR3nt: TGTGCCAGCAGTGAACGACAGCTGGTCCTGACTTTC
d_gene: -; abundance: few; v_gene: TRBV6-1; j_gene: TRBJ1-6; CDR3aa: CASSTAYRSSYNSPLHF; CDR3nt: TGTGCCAGCAGCACGGCGTACAGGAGCTCCTATAATTCACCCCTCCACTTT
d_gene: TRBD1; abundance: -; v_gene: TRBV7-2; j_gene: TRBJ1-6; CDR3aa: CASSIQLTGGTNSPLHF; CDR3nt: TGTGCCAGCAGCATCCAGTTGACAGGGGGAACAAATTCACCCCTCCACTTT
d_gene: -; abundance: -; v_gene: TRBV29-1; j_gene: TRBJ2-1; CDR3aa: CSVGDYEQFF; CDR3nt: TGCAGCGTTGGGGACTATGAGCAGTTCTTC
d_gene: -; abundance: -; v_gene: TRBV20-1; j_gene: TRBJ2-7; CDR3aa: CSVLPLRAFSYNEQYF; CDR3nt: TGCAGTGTTCTACCCCTACGGGCTTTCTCCTACAATGAGCAGTACTTC
d_gene: -; abundance: -; v_gene: TRBV3-1; j_gene: TRBJ2-5; CDR3aa: CASSSYAGYGETQYF; CDR3nt: TGTGCCAGCAGCTCCTACGCAGGGTACGGGGAGACCCAGTACTTC
d_gene: -; abundance: -; v_gene: TRBV29-1; j_gene: TRBJ2-7; CDR3aa: CSVMSGDEQYF; CDR3nt: TGCAGCGTTATGTCGGGGGACGAGCAGTACTTC
d_gene: -; abundance: -; v_gene: TRBV7-9; j_gene: TRBJ1-6; CDR3aa: CASSDGTIHSPLHF; CDR3nt: TGTGCCAGCAGCGACGGGACCATACATTCACCCCTCCATTTT
d_gene: -; abundance: -; v_gene: TRBV27; j_gene: TRBJ2-7; CDR3aa: CASSPNSRPYYEQYF; CDR3nt: TGTGCCAGCAGTCCCAATTCTAGACCTTATTACGAGCAGTACTTC
d_gene: TRBD1; abundance: -; v_gene: TRBV12-3/TRBV12-4; j_gene: TRBJ2-5; CDR3aa: CASSLIGQGAREQYF; CDR3nt: TGTGCCAGCAGTTTAATTGGACAGGGGGCCAGAGAGCAGTACTTC
d_gene: -; abundance: -; v_gene: TRBV6-1; j_gene: TRBJ1-2; CDR3aa: CASSEAEGPNYGYTF; CDR3nt: TGTGCCAGCAGTGAGGCGGAGGGGCCTAACTATGGCTACACCTTC
d_gene: -; abundance: -; v_gene: TRBV2; j_gene: TRBJ2-1; CDR3aa: CASKAAGRNEQFF; CDR3nt: TGTGCCAGCAAGGCAGCCGGGCGCAATGAGCAGTTCTTC
d_gene: -; abundance: -; v_gene: TRBV20-1; j_gene: TRBJ1-6; CDR3aa: CSARELLDYNSPLHF; CDR3nt: TGCAGTGCTAGAGAACTTTTGGATTATAATTCACCCCTCCACTTT
d_gene: -; abundance: -; v_gene: TRBV12-3/TRBV12-4; j_gene: TRBJ1-5; CDR3aa: CASSFWGRQDINQPQHF; CDR3nt: TGTGCCAGCAGTTTTTGGGGCAGGCAGGACATCAATCAGCCCCAGCATTTT
d_gene: -; abundance: -; v_gene: TRBV5-1; j_gene: TRBJ2-3; CDR3aa: CASDFTVPKPDTQYF; CDR3nt: TGCGCCAGCGACTTCACAGTCCCAAAGCCAGATACGCAGTATTTT
d_gene: -; abundance: -; v_gene: TRBV20-1; j_gene: TRBJ1-1; CDR3aa: CSAQYLNTEAFF; CDR3nt: TGCAGTGCTCAATACCTGAACACTGAAGCTTTCTTT
d_gene: -; abundance: -; v_gene: TRBV4-1; j_gene: TRBJ2-1; CDR3aa: CASSPRADYNEQFF; CDR3nt: TGCGCCAGCAGCCCAAGAGCGGACTATAATGAGCAGTTCTTC
d_gene: -; abundance: many; v_gene: TRBV6-5; j_gene: TRBJ1-2; CDR3aa: CASSVGAESGYTF; CDR3nt: TGTGCCAGCAGCGTGGGTGCGGAGAGCGGCTACACCTTC
d_gene: -; abundance: -; v_gene: TRBV11-2; j_gene: TRBJ1-1; CDR3aa: CACSLGANMNTEAFF; CDR3nt: TGTGCCTGCAGCTTAGGCGCCAACATGAACACTGAAGCTTTCTTT
d_gene: -; abundance: -; v_gene: TRBV29-1; j_gene: TRBJ1-1; CDR3aa: CSVSGRGRAEAFF; CDR3nt: TGCAGCGTATCGGGCAGGGGTCGCGCTGAAGCTTTCTTT
d_gene: -; abundance: -; v_gene: TRBV27; j_gene: TRBJ2-1; CDR3aa: CASSLIVGGGEFIGQFF; CDR3nt: TGTGCCAGCAGTTTAATCGTCGGGGGCGGGGAATTCATAGGGCAGTTCTTC
d_gene: -; abundance: -; v_gene: TRBV7-2; j_gene: TRBJ2-5; CDR3aa: CASSRIEAQETQYF; CDR3nt: TGTGCCAGCAGCCGGATAGAAGCCCAAGAGACCCAGTACTTC
d_gene: TRBD2; abundance: few; v_gene: TRBV27; j_gene: TRBJ2-7; CDR3aa: CASSLIGGSGSSYEQYF; CDR3nt: TGTGCCAGCAGTTTAATCGGGGGGAGCGGGAGCTCCTACGAGCAGTACTTC
d_gene: -; abundance: -; v_gene: TRBV13; j_gene: TRBJ2-4; CDR3aa: CASSLTQSVRGNIQYF; CDR3nt: TGTGCCAGCAGCTTAACCCAGTCAGTCCGGGGGAACATTCAGTACTTC
d_gene: -; abundance: -; v_gene: TRBV20-1; j_gene: TRBJ1-6; CDR3aa: CSATVGGNNSPLHF; CDR3nt: TGCAGTGCTACCGTTGGAGGGAATAATTCACCCCTCCACTTT
d_gene: TRBD1; abundance: -; v_gene: TRBV4-1; j_gene: TRBJ2-1; CDR3aa: CASSHLPRGGRYNEQFF; CDR3nt: TGCGCCAGCAGCCACCTCCCCAGAGGGGGCCGCTACAATGAGCAGTTCTTC
d_gene: -; abundance: -; v_gene: TRBV7-8; j_gene: TRBJ2-1; CDR3aa: CASSLVGTREQFF; CDR3nt: TGTGCCAGCAGCTTAGTGGGGACTCGCGAGCAGTTCTTC
d_gene: -; abundance: -; v_gene: TRBV14; j_gene: TRBJ2-1; CDR3aa: CASSQDINFSEQFF; CDR3nt: TGTGCCAGCAGCCAAGATATAAACTTCTCGGAGCAGTTCTTC
d_gene: TRBD2; abundance: -; v_gene: TRBV5-1; j_gene: TRBJ2-1; CDR3aa: CASSFSSGSYSEQFF; CDR3nt: TGCGCCAGCAGCTTCTCTAGCGGCTCCTACAGTGAGCAGTTCTTC
d_gene: TRBD2; abundance: -; v_gene: TRBV20-1; j_gene: TRBJ2-1; CDR3aa: CSARGAGGLNYNEQFF; CDR3nt: TGCAGTGCTAGAGGCGCGGGGGGCCTAAACTACAATGAGCAGTTCTTC
d_gene: TRBD1; abundance: -; v_gene: TRBV11-2; j_gene: TRBJ2-3; CDR3aa: CASSLEGQGTDTQYF; CDR3nt: TGTGCCAGCAGCTTAGAGGGACAGGGAACAGATACGCAGTATTTT
d_gene: -; abundance: -; v_gene: TRBV7-2; j_gene: TRBJ2-5; CDR3aa: CASSQGIRTQYF; CDR3nt: TGTGCCAGCAGTCAAGGGATCCGGACCCAGTACTTC
d_gene: -; abundance: -; v_gene: TRBV7-8; j_gene: TRBJ1-6; CDR3aa: CASSQTGSSYNSPLHF; CDR3nt: TGTGCCAGCAGCCAGACAGGAAGCTCCTATAATTCACCCCTCCACTTT
d_gene: -; abundance: few; v_gene: TRBV13; j_gene: TRBJ2-1; CDR3aa: CASSLRTGYNEQFF; CDR3nt: TGTGCCAGCAGCTTAAGGACGGGGTACAATGAGCAGTTCTTC
d_gene: -; abundance: few; v_gene: TRBV2; j_gene: TRBJ2-4; CDR3aa: CASSEKGYEKNIQYF; CDR3nt: TGTGCCAGCAGCGAAAAGGGATATGAAAAAAACATTCAGTACTTC
d_gene: TRBD2; abundance: -; v_gene: TRBV7-6; j_gene: TRBJ2-5; CDR3aa: CASSFFGQGSSGRDGETQYF; CDR3nt: TGTGCCAGCAGCTTTTTCGGACAGGGTAGTAGCGGGAGGGACGGAGAGACCCAGTACTTC
d_gene: -; abundance: -; v_gene: TRBV4-1; j_gene: TRBJ2-7; CDR3aa: CASSYEPWEAWGYEQYF; CDR3nt: TGCGCCAGCAGCTACGAGCCTTGGGAGGCTTGGGGTTACGAGCAGTACTTC
d_gene: TRBD2; abundance: -; v_gene: TRBV5-5; j_gene: TRBJ2-3; CDR3aa: CASSFWASGTDTQYF; CDR3nt: TGTGCCAGCAGCTTCTGGGCTAGCGGGACAGATACGCAGTATTTT
d_gene: -; abundance: few; v_gene: TRBV29-1; j_gene: TRBJ1-1; CDR3aa: CSVWEGGLNEAFF; CDR3nt: TGCAGCGTTTGGGAGGGAGGACTGAATGAAGCTTTCTTT
d_gene: -; abundance: -; v_gene: TRBV30; j_gene: TRBJ1-5; CDR3aa: CAWRRGFDNQPQHF; CDR3nt: TGTGCCTGGAGACGCGGATTTGACAATCAGCCCCAGCATTTT
d_gene: TRBD2; abundance: once; v_gene: TRBV4-1; j_gene: TRBJ2-2; CDR3aa: CASRVAGGPGELFF; CDR3nt: TGCGCCAGCAGAGTAGCGGGAGGGCCTGGGGAGCTGTTTTTT